The 19 T cell receptor beta chains below were found in one sample sequenced in a study of T cell changes during pregnancy in multiple sclerosis. Libraries were prepared by immunoSEQ multiplex PCR; TCRdb keeps only in-frame clonotypes and omits some of them. The profile shows 40,000 to 55,000 clones, 75% to 95% of them singletons. The sequences come from CD8+ T cells from peripheral blood mononuclear cells, collected after pregnancy. Receptors originate from a female donor with multiple sclerosis, enrolled in a pregnancy study.

The rearrangement uses TRBV4-3 and TRBJ1-2; D unresolved. The CDR3 length is 15 residues. Germline lookup yields CDR1 LGHNA and CDR2 YSLEER. Deletions cut 0 bases from V and 1 base from J, with 9 bases between. CDR3 protein: CASSQDLGLNYGYTF. CDR3 nucleotides: TGCGCCAGCAGCCAAGATCTTGGCCTTAACTATGGCTACACCTTC.

The CDR3 spells CASSTQGLPGSETQYF. The CDR3 nucleotides are TGTGCCAGCAGCACCCAGGGCCTCCCCGGTTCCGAGACCCAGTACTTC. The V and J genes are TRBV7-2 and TRBJ2-5; the D gene is possibly TRBD1 (5 bases). This CDR3 spans 16 amino acids. Germline V gives CDR1 SGHTA, CDR2 FQGNSA. With 5 bases removed from V and 5 bases from J, the gap between germline ends came to 21 bases.

The V and J genes are TRBV5-5 and TRBJ2-7, with D hard to call. This CDR3 spans 14 amino acids. CDR1 is SGHKS, CDR2 YYEKEE, per germline (reference sequence). V lost 0 bases, J lost 6 bases, and 13 bases lay in between. The CDR3 nucleotides are TGTGCCAGCAGCTTGGTTCGTGGAGCACCCGAGCAGTACTTC. Amino acid sequence: CASSLVRGAPEQYF.

The chain links TRBV27 to TRBJ2-1; possible D gene TRBD1, 5 bases. V lost 5 bases and J 0 bases, leaving 14 bases between the germline ends. This CDR3 spans 16 amino acids. Germline CDR1 reads MNHEY; CDR2 reads SMNVEV (reference sequence). CDR3 region: CASSPGFQSSYNEQFF. CDR3 DNA: TGTGCCAGCAGTCCAGGGTTCCAGAGCTCCTACAATGAGCAGTTCTTC.

The V and J genes are TRBV10-3 and TRBJ1-3; no definite D call. The CDR3 loop spans 13 amino acids. The V and J ends lost 3 bases and 3 bases respectively, with 6 bases between them. Germline assignment: CDR1 ENHRY and CDR2 SYGVKD. CDR3 nucleotide sequence: TGTGCCATCAGTGAATCAAATGGAAACACCATATATTTT. Amino acid sequence: CAISESNGNTIYF.

The rearrangement uses TRBV5-6 and TRBJ2-7, with 7 bases matching TRBD1. Trimming cost V 4 bases and J 1 base; bases outside gene matches: 17. The CDR3 covers 18 residues. Germline loops: CDR1 SGHDT, CDR2 YYEEEE. CDR3 sequence (DNA): TGTGCCAGCAGCCCCAGACAGGGCCCCTTAACCCCTTCCTACGAGCAGTACTTC. Translation: CASSPRQGPLTPSYEQYF.

The genes are TRBV27 and TRBJ2-1; TRBD2 matches 7 bases. CDR1 and CDR2 (germline): MNHEY, SMNVEV (reference sequence). The CDR3 length is 19 residues. Trimming removed 4 bases from V and 4 bases from J; junction bases left unmatched: 19. The CDR3 spells CASSSPLGLEGGAYNEQFF. Here the CDR3 DNA reads TGTGCCAGCAGTTCGCCTCTTGGACTAGAGGGAGGTGCATACAATGAGCAGTTCTTC.

This chain uses TRBV21-1 with TRBJ1-5; TRBD1 is the table's D call, not checked against the DNA. TRBV21-1 represents a pseudogene. The CDR3 is 14 amino acids. The CDR3 here is CASSKYRADQPQHF. Here the CDR3 DNA reads TGTGCCAGCAGCAAGTACAGGGCCGATCAGCCCCAGCATTTT.

This clone was recorded only once. This chain uses TRBV7-9 with TRBJ1-4, with TRBD1 matching 9 bases. This CDR3 comprises 19 residues. Germline V lookup: CDR1 SEHNR, CDR2 FQNEAQ (reference sequence). After removal of 5 bases from V and 2 bases from J, the junction contained 15 bases not matched to a gene. CDR3 loop: CASSPPGQGGSSTNEKLFF. The CDR3 DNA reads as TGTGCCAGCAGCCCTCCGGGACAGGGCGGTAGTAGTACTAATGAAAAACTGTTTTTT. Looking up the rest from reference TRBV7-9 and TRBJ1-4 gives the full variable domain: DTGVSQNPRHKITKRGQNVTFRCDPISEHNRLYWYRQTLGQGPEFLTYFQNEAQLEKSRLLSDRFSAERPKGSFSTLEIQRTEQGDSAMYLCASSPPGQGGSSTNEKLFFGSGTQLSVL.

This clone was seen once. The chain links TRBV27 to TRBJ2-7; maybe TRBD2 (5 bases). Trimming pared 0 bases from V and 4 bases from J, leaving 13 bases between. There are 15 residues in the CDR3. Germline-derived CDR1 and CDR2 are MNHEY and SMNVEV (reference sequence). As DNA, the CDR3 is TGTGCCAGCAGTTTATCCGGCGCGGGCCGGTACGAGCAGTACTTC. Translated, it gives CASSLSGAGRYEQYF.

The chain employs TRBV4-1 and TRBJ1-1, with a possible D match to TRBD1 (6 bases). Trimming took off 3 bases at V and 6 bases at J, with 20 bases between the two ends. The germline gives CDR1 MGHRA, CDR2 YSYEKL. This CDR3 contains 16 residues. The CDR3 loop reads CASSQEQQGAWAEAFF. In nucleotides, the CDR3 is TGCGCCAGCAGCCAGGAACAACAGGGAGCTTGGGCTGAAGCTTTCTTT.

The genes are TRBV4-3 and TRBJ2-1; 11 bases are a match to TRBD2. The length of the CDR3 is 17 residues. Germline assignment: CDR1 LGHNA and CDR2 YSLEER. J gave up 8 bases and V 2 bases, and 11 bases lay outside the gene matches. Here the CDR3 reads CASSQSLFSGGAHEQFF. CDR3 nucleotide sequence: TGCGCCAGCAGCCAATCTCTTTTTAGCGGGGGGGCTCATGAGCAGTTCTTC.

This chain joins TRBV7-2 and TRBJ1-2; unclear D gene. The V gene's germline CDR1 is SGHTA and CDR2 FQGNSA. Trimming stripped 1 base from V and 4 bases from J, with 7 bases between. The CDR3 is 13 amino acids. The CDR3 spells CASSLELGYGYTF. The CDR3 DNA sequence: TGTGCCAGCAGCTTAGAACTAGGCTATGGCTACACCTTC. The full variable domain, in which reference TRBV7-2 and TRBJ1-2 provide the parts outside the CDR3, is GAGVSQSPSNKVTEKGKDVELRCDPISGHTALYWYRQSLGQGLEFLIYFQGNSAPDKSGLPSDRFSAERTGGSVSTLTIQRTQQEDSAVYLCASSLELGYGYTFGSGTRLTVV.

The J gene is TRBJ1-5, the V gene TRBV27; a possible D gene is TRBD1 (5 bases). Germline V gene sequence: CDR1 MNHEY, CDR2 SMNVEV (reference sequence). V lost 2 bases and J lost 6, with 8 bases in between. This CDR3 spans 13 amino acids. The CDR3 sequence is CASSLGGSQPQHF. CDR3 in DNA: TGTGCCAGCAGTTTAGGGGGGAGTCAGCCCCAGCATTTT.

The chain combines TRBV11-2 with TRBJ2-5; 7 bases align to TRBD2. Germline CDR1 SGHAT, CDR2 FQNNGV. This CDR3 is built from 15 residues. V was pared by 5 bases and J by 0 bases, with 6 bases of the junction left unmatched. The CDR3, as DNA: TGTGCCAGCAGCCTTAACGGACTAGACCAAGAGACCCAGTACTTC. Residues: CASSLNGLDQETQYF.

This chain links TRBV7-8 with TRBJ2-7; the D gene is possibly TRBD1 (5 bases). From germline, CDR1 is SGHVS and CDR2 FQNEAQ. This CDR3 region has 13 residues. Deletions cut 4 bases from V and 3 bases from J, with 10 bases between. In nucleotides, the CDR3 is TGTGCCAGCAGCTCTCCTGACAGCTACGAGCAGTACTTC. Amino acids: CASSSPDSYEQYF.

This clone was found once. The chain recombines TRBV5-8 with TRBJ1-1, with D hard to call. Trimming stripped 4 bases from V and 3 bases from J, with 22 bases between. Germline CDR1 and CDR2: SGHTS and YDEGEE. CDR3 length: 17 amino acids. The CDR3 DNA follows: TGTGCCAGCAGCCCCAAGAGGGCGAAGGTGGTGGACACTGAAGCTTTCTTT. Translating it yields CASSPKRAKVVDTEAFF.

The rearrangement links TRBV5-8 to TRBJ1-1; 8 bases match TRBD1. CDR1 and CDR2 (germline): SGHTS, YDEGEE. The length of the CDR3 is 17 residues. V gave up 2 bases and J gave up 1 base; unmatched junction bases: 10. The CDR3 loop reads CASSLLLTGQENTEAFF. The CDR3 coding sequence is TGTGCCAGCAGCTTATTATTGACGGGACAGGAGAACACTGAAGCTTTCTTT.

A single count supports this clone. This chain links TRBV15 with TRBJ1-1; weak D call: TRBD1 (6 bases). The CDR3 sequence is 14 residues long. Trimming pared 0 bases from V and 6 bases from J, leaving 11 bases between. Germline CDR1 is LNHNV and CDR2 is YYDKDF (reference sequence). Here the CDR3 DNA reads TGTGCCACCAGCAGAGATACGGGGGGCCCTGAAGCTTTCTTT. This gives the protein CATSRDTGGPEAFF.